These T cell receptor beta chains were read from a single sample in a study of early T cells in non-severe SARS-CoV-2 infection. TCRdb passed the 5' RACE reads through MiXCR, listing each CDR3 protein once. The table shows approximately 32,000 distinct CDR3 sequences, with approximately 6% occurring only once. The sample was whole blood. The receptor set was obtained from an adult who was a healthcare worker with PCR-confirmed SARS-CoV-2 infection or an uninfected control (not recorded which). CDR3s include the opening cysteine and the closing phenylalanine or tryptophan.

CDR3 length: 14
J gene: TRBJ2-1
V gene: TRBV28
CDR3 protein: CASNLLTSGNEQFF

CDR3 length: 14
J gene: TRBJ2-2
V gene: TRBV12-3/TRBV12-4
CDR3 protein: CASSLRGIGGELFF

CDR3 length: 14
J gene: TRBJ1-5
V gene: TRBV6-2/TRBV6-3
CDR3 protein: CASSWYDSNQPQHF

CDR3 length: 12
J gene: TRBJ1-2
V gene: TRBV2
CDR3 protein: CASSVESYGYTF

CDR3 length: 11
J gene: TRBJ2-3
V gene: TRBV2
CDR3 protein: CASSNTDTQYF

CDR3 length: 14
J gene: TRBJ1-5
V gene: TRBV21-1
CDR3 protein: CASGTGGCNQPQHF

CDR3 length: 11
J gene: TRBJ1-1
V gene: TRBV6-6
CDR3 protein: CASNDRVGAFF

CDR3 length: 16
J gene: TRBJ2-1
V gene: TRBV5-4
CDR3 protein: CASSLFFWTTDDEQFF

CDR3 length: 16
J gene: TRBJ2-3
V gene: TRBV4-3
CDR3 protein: CASSPDRGFRTDTQYF

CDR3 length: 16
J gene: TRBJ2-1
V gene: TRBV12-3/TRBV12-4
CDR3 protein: CASSFRPSGGIDEQFF

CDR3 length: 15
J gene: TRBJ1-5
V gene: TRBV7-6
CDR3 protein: CASSASTESNQPQHF

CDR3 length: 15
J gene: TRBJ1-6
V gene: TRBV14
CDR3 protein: CASSQVGQGNSPLHF

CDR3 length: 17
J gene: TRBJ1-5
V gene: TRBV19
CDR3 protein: CASKSGSGDRPNQPQHF

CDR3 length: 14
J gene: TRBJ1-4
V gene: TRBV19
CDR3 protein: CASTDRATNEKLFF

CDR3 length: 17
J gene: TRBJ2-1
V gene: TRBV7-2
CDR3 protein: CASSSKPPGTVYNEQFF

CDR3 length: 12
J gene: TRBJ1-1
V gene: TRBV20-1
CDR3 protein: CSAPRQALYPFF

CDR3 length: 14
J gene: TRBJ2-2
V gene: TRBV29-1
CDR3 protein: CSVTGTGGTGELFF

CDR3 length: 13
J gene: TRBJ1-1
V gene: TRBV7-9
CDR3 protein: CASSLQGHTEAFF

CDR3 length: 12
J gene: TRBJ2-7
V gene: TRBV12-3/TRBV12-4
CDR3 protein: CASNGRSGEQYF

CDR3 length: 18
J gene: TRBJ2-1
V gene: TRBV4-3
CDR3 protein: CASSQDSPSRSSYNEQFF

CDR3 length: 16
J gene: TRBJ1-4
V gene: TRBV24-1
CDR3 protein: CATSGNRDGGGEKLFF

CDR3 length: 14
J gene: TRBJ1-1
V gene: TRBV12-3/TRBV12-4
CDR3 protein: CASRPGALNTEAFF

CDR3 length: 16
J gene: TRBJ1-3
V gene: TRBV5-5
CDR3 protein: CASSLDVSSSGNTIYF

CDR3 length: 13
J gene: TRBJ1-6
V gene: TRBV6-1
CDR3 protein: CASTSRSNSPLHF

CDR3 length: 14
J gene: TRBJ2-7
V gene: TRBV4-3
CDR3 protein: CASSTGQGFYEQYF

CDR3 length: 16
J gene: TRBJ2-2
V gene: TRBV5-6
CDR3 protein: CASSFILAGPTGELFF

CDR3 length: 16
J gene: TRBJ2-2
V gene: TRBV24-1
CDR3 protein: CATSEGHFSNTGELFF

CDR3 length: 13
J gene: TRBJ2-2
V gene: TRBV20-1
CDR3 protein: CSASGRNTGELFF

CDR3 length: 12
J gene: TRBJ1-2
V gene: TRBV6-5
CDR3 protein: CVSSRANYGYTF

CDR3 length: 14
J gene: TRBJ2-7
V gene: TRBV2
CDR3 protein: CASTTGLAGVEQYF

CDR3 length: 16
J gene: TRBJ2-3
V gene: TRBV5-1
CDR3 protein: CASSYGSGAQGDTQYF